This entry is about one T cell receptor beta chain. Its specificity is not known. This CDR3 has 14 residues. CDR1 and CDR2 from the germline V gene are SEHNR and FQNEAQ (reference sequence). UMIs were included in TCR beta cDNA generated by 5'RACE template switching. TCRdb re-called the 5' RACE reads and shows each CDR3 protein once, DNA omitted. Seen in this sample are roughly 350,000 distinct CDR3 sequences; the ten most common clones hold roughly 5.5%. This entry belongs to a study of T cells expressing NK-cell markers. Overall study findings and caveats: Over 5 donors carried dominant NKG2C+ clonotypes that made up roughly 1.0-8% of their CD8+ T cells. The leading position in the CD3+CD56-NKG2C+ fraction of four donors also went to these clonotypes.

This TCR was sampled from a man aged 18-70 years in good health. Sequences were obtained from blood T cells: a sorted CD56 or NKG2C T cell subset, CD4+ or CD8+ T cells, or bulk PBMC T cells (not recorded which). V gene TRBV7-9 combines with J gene TRBJ2-1; TCRdb returns TRBD1, unconfirmable since there is no DNA. The CDR3 is CASSRGSAYNEQFF.